A single count supports the clone carrying this T cell receptor beta chain. The antigen remains undetermined. TCRdb keeps only in-frame clones here, not all; method: immunoSEQ multiplex PCR. The repertoire holds fewer than 250,000 clones, with around 90% as singletons. Germline V gives CDR1 SGHVS, CDR2 FNYEAQ. V dropped 1 base and J dropped 4; count of bases not matched to a gene: 6. The CDR3 length is 16 residues. The data derive from a study of cytomegalovirus exposure and HLA in healthy donors. Whole-study context: The 95 to 150 validation repertoires, a later analysis reported, used the same platform as the 666 first-cohort repertoires.

General study results and limits: Despite most TCR sequences being rare, some public TCRs occurred in many donors. Later, an analysis found that TCR clusters from the first cohort tended to co-occur in the 120 validation repertoires. Altogether, some 170 TCR beta chains were recorded as cytomegalovirus-associated.

Material for sequencing was PBMCs. The receptor was isolated from a woman aged 18-35 years in good health and CMV-seropositive. The chain links TRBV7-6 to TRBJ1-1; 10 bases align to TRBD1. The CDR3 region has the DNA TGTGCCAGCAGCTTAGGCCGGGACAGGGGAGGCACTGAAGCTTTCTTT. Translation: CASSLGRDRGGTEAFF.